The rows below give T cell receptor beta chains drawn from one sample of a study of Tregs in tolerant kidney transplant recipients. TCRdb's table, derived via immunoSEQ multiplex PCR, lists solely in-frame clones and lacks some. The table shows 240,000 or so clones, with roughly 84% occurring only once. Sequenced sample: CD4+ T cells from blood. The receptors originated from a human donor in good health. Both conserved end residues are part of each CDR3. Fields, in order: J gene, V gene, clone size, D gene, CDR3 length, CDR3 protein, CDR3 DNA. The D gene is left open where the match is weak. Expanded clones get a size class; other rows say once, few or many, or leave the size out.

TRBJ2-1 TRBV11-3 - TRBD1 18 CASSPRTGTGGSYNEQFF TGTGCCAGCAGCCCACGGACCGGGACAGGGGGCTCCTACAATGAGCAGTTCTTC
TRBJ1-2 TRBV6-5 - - 16 CASSYGGGRSAGGYTF TGTGCCAGCAGTTACGGCGGGGGGCGGTCTGCAGGTGGCTACACCTTC
TRBJ2-1 TRBV6-5 - - 15 CASSYSQAIRNEQFF TGTGCCAGCAGTTACTCACAGGCAATCAGGAATGAGCAGTTCTTC
TRBJ2-5 TRBV18 - - 13 CASSFRQQETQYF TGTGCCAGCTCATTTCGACAGCAAGAGACCCAGTACTTC
TRBJ2-1 TRBV7-6 - TRBD1 15 CASSPRQGASNEQFF TGTGCCAGCAGCCCCCGACAGGGGGCCTCGAATGAGCAGTTCTTC
TRBJ2-7 TRBV14 - TRBD1 18 CASSQDRGPYFPYYEQYF TGTGCCAGCAGCCAGGACAGGGGACCTTATTTTCCCTACTACGAGCAGTACTTC
TRBJ1-4 TRBV7-9 - - 16 CASSLVRGGVWEKLFF TGTGCCAGCAGCTTAGTAAGAGGAGGGGTTTGGGAAAAACTGTTTTTT
TRBJ2-5 TRBV5-1 few - 13 CASSLVGGETQYF TGCGCCAGCAGCTTGGTAGGGGGGGAGACCCAGTACTTC
TRBJ1-2 TRBV6-5 - - 14 CASSIRDKSYGYTF TGTGCCAGCAGTATACGGGACAAAAGCTATGGCTACACCTTC
TRBJ2-1 TRBV6-6 - TRBD1 15 CASSYSGTGYNEQFF TGTGCCAGCAGTTACTCCGGGACAGGGTACAATGAGCAGTTCTTC
TRBJ2-4 TRBV9 - - 15 CASSVSQGMGNIQYF TGTGCCAGCAGCGTCAGTCAGGGGATGGGGAACATTCAGTACTTC
TRBJ2-3 TRBV5-1 - TRBD2 13 CASSQREGDTQYF TGCGCCAGCAGCCAGCGGGAAGGGGATACGCAGTATTTT
TRBJ2-3 TRBV2 - - 12 CASSESTDTQYF TGTGCCAGCAGTGAATCTACAGATACGCAGTATTTT
TRBJ2-3 TRBV9 - TRBD1 16 CASSAEGTGMSDTQYF TGTGCCAGCAGCGCCGAGGGGACAGGGATGTCAGATACGCAGTATTTT
TRBJ2-2 TRBV9 - - 13 CASSDATGGELFF TGTGCCAGCAGCGACGCGACGGGGGGGGAGCTGTTTTTT
TRBJ2-5 TRBV11-2 - - 12 CASSLPEETQYF TGTGCCAGCAGCTTACCCGAAGAGACCCAGTACTTC
TRBJ1-2 TRBV5-6 few - 14 CASSLDRLDYGYTF TGTGCCAGCAGCTTGGACCGGCTAGATTATGGCTACACCTTC
TRBJ1-5 TRBV6-1 few - 13 CASRDRGNQPQHF TGTGCCAGCAGGGACAGAGGAAATCAGCCCCAGCATTTT
TRBJ2-7 TRBV6-5 - - 14 CASSYSGSPREQYF TGTGCCAGCAGTTACTCGGGCAGCCCTCGCGAGCAGTACTTC
TRBJ1-4 TRBV18 - TRBD1 16 CASSPGQLTTNEKLFF TGTGCCAGCTCACCGGGACAGCTTACAACTAATGAAAAACTGTTTTTT
TRBJ2-2 TRBV11-2 - - 13 CASRGLRTGELFF TGTGCCAGCAGGGGGCTCCGCACCGGGGAGCTGTTTTTT
TRBJ2-1 TRBV5-4 - TRBD2 16 CASSIGTSGATREQFF TGTGCCAGCAGCATTGGTACTAGCGGGGCCACGAGGGAGCAGTTCTTC
TRBJ2-1 TRBV18 - - 13 CASSPPSRDEQFF TGTGCCAGCTCACCCCCAAGCCGGGATGAGCAGTTCTTC
TRBJ2-1 TRBV11-3 few - 14 CASSLTSSYNEQFF TGTGCCAGCAGCTTAACAAGCTCCTACAATGAGCAGTTCTTC
TRBJ2-1 TRBV5-1 - - 13 CASSLDPENEQFF TGCGCCAGCAGCTTGGACCCGGAGAATGAGCAGTTCTTC
TRBJ2-3 TRBV20-1 - - 10 CSARRDTQYF TGCAGTGCCAGAAGAGATACGCAGTATTTT
TRBJ1-2 TRBV10-3 few - 14 CAIRRQVSNYGYTF TGTGCCATCAGGAGACAGGTTTCTAACTATGGCTACACCTTC
TRBJ1-2 TRBV4-1 - TRBD1 13 CASSPSGGYGYTF TGCGCCAGCAGCCCATCAGGGGGCTATGGCTACACCTTC
TRBJ2-3 TRBV18 - TRBD1 15 CASSLTGVGTDTQYF TGTGCCAGTTCCCTGACAGGGGTGGGCACAGATACGCAGTATTTT
TRBJ1-2 TRBV6-5 once - 16 CASSYPGLGDIYGYTF TGTGCCAGCAGTTACCCGGGGTTGGGGGACATCTATGGCTACACCTTC
TRBJ2-5 TRBV13 - - 15 CASSKPGGPGETQYF TGTGCCAGCAGCAAACCGGGGGGCCCGGGTGAGACCCAGTACTTC
TRBJ2-3 TRBV5-1 - - 15 CASSPILGAADTQYF TGCGCCAGCAGCCCCATACTGGGGGCCGCAGATACGCAGTATTTT
TRBJ2-7 TRBV29-1 - - 12 CSVSHSAYEQYF TGCAGCGTCAGCCACTCAGCCTACGAGCAGTACTTC
TRBJ1-2 TRBV4-2 - - 14 CASSQDTTVYGYTF TGTGCCAGCAGCCAAGATACAACTGTCTATGGCTACACCTTC
TRBJ2-7 TRBV11-2 few - 15 CASSLGRATSYEQYF TGTGCCAGCAGCTTGGGACGGGCAACTTCCTACGAGCAGTACTTC
TRBJ1-3 TRBV4-1 once - 16 CASSPRTLTSGNTIYF TGCGCCAGCAGCCCCCGGACCTTAACCTCTGGAAACACCATATATTTT
TRBJ1-5 TRBV19 - - 15 CASSPGTPSNQPQHF TGTGCCAGTAGTCCGGGGACACCTAGCAATCAGCCCCAGCATTTT
TRBJ2-5 TRBV12-2 - - 11 CASRLARASYF TGTGCAAGTCGCTTAGCGCGTGCCTCGTACTTC
TRBJ2-7 TRBV19 - - 13 CASSMGHPYEQYF TGTGCCAGTAGTATGGGACATCCCTACGAGCAGTACTTC
TRBJ1-1 TRBV7-9 - TRBD1 16 CASSLGDRDMNTEAFF TGTGCCAGCAGCTTAGGGGACAGGGATATGAACACTGAAGCTTTCTTT
TRBJ2-2 TRBV5-5 - TRBD1 16 CASSRGQGLDTGELFF TGTGCCAGCAGCAGGGGACAGGGTTTAGACACCGGGGAGCTGTTTTTT
TRBJ1-1 TRBV18 few - 13 CASSGQRNTEAFF TGTGCCAGCTCTGGACAGAGGAACACTGAAGCTTTCTTT
TRBJ2-1 TRBV10-3 - - 14 CAIRDHQIGNEQFF TGTGCCATCAGAGACCATCAAATCGGGAATGAGCAGTTCTTC
TRBJ2-7 TRBV6-5 - - 14 CASSTPVSGDEQYF TGTGCCAGCAGTACCCCAGTATCGGGCGACGAGCAGTACTTC
TRBJ2-7 TRBV2 - - 11 CASGTAYEQYF TGTGCCAGCGGTACAGCCTACGAGCAGTACTTC
TRBJ2-1 TRBV19 - - 15 CASSIKLGSYNEQFF TGTGCCAGTAGTATTAAGTTGGGCTCCTACAATGAGCAGTTCTTC
TRBJ1-2 TRBV19 - - 12 CASSMAVYGYTF TGTGCCAGTAGTATGGCTGTCTATGGCTACACCTTC
TRBJ1-4 TRBV5-5 - - 13 CASSPRTSEKLFF TGTGCCAGCAGCCCACGGACCAGTGAAAAACTGTTTTTT
TRBJ2-3 TRBV7-3 - TRBD2 15 CASSSQAGNTDTQYF TGTGCCAGCAGTAGTCAAGCGGGGAACACAGATACGCAGTATTTT
TRBJ1-2 TRBV6-5 - TRBD1 14 CASRETGVAYGYTF TGTGCCAGCAGGGAAACAGGGGTCGCCTATGGCTACACCTTC
TRBJ2-1 TRBV29-1 - - 14 CSVEVPGSSNEQFF TGCAGCGTTGAAGTGCCCGGGAGTTCAAATGAGCAGTTCTTC